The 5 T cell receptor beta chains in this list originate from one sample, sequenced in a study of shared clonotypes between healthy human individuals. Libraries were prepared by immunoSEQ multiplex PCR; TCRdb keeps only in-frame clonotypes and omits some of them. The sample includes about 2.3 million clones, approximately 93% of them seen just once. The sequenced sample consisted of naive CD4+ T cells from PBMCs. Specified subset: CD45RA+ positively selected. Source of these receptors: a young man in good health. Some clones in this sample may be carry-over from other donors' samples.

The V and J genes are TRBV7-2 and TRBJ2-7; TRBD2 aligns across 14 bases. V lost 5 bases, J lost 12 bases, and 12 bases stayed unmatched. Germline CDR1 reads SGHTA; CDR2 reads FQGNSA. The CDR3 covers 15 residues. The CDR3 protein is CASSDKRGLAGEVYF. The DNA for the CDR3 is TGTGCCAGCAGCGATAAGAGGGGACTAGCGGGAGAGGTGTACTTC.

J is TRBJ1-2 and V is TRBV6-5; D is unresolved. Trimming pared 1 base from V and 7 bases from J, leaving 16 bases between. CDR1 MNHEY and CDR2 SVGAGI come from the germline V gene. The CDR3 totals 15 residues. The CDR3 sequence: CASSYLISDGSGYTF. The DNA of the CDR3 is TGTGCCAGCAGTTACTTAATCTCGGATGGATCTGGCTACACCTTC.

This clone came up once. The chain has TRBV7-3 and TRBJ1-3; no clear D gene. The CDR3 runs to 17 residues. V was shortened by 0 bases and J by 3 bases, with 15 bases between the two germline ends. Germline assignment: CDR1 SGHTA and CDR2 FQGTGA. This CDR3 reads CASSLTGGTADGNTIYF. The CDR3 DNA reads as TGTGCCAGCAGCTTAACGGGCGGAACCGCGGATGGAAACACCATATATTTT.

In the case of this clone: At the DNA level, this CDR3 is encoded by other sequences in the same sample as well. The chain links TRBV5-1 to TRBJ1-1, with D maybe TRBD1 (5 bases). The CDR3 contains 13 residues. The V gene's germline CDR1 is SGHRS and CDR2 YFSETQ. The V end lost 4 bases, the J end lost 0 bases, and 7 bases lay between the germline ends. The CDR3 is CASSQGLNTEAFF. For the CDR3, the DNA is TGCGCCAGCAGCCAGGGATTGAACACTGAAGCTTTCTTT.

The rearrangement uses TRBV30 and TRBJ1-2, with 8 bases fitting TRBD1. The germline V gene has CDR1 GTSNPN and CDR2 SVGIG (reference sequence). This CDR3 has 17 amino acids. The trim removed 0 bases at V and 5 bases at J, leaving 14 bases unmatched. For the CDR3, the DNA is TGTGCCTGGAGTGTGGGACAGGCCCACCGAAGGTTTTATGGCTACACCTTC. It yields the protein CAWSVGQAHRRFYGYTF.